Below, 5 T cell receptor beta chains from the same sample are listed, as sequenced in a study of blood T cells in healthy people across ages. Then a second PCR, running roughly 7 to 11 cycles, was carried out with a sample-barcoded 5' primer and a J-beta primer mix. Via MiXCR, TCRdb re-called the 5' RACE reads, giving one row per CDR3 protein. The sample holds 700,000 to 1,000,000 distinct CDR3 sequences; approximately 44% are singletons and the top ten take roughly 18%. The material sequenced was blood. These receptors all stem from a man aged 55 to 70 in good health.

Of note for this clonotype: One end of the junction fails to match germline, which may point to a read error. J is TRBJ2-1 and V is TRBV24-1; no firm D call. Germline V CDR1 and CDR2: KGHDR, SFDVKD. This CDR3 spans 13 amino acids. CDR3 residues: CTTSVPEHCEQFF. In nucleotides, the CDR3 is TGTACCACCAGTGTCCCCGAGCATTGCGAGCAGTTCTTC.

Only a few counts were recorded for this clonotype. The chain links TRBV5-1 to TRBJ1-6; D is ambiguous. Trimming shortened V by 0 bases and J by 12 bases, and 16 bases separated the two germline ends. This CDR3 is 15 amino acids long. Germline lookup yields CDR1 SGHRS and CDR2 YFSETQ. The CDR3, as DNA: TGCGCCAGCAGCTTGGCCGAGGGCTCGAAGGGACCCCTCCACTTT. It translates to CASSLAEGSKGPLHF.

This CDR3 is CSAGQGGENTEAFF. DNA of the CDR3: TGCAGTGCTGGACAGGGGGGTGAGAACACTGAAGCTTTCTTT. The chain employs TRBV20-1 and TRBJ1-1; 10 bases match TRBD1. The V gene's germline CDR1 is DFQATT and CDR2 SNEGSKA (reference sequence). The CDR3 length is 14 residues. Losses at the gene ends were 5 bases for V and 1 base for J; bases not matched to a gene: 4.

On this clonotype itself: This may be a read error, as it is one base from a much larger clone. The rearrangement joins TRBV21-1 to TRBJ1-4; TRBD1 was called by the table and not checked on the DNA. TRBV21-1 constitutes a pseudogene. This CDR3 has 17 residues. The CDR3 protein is CASHLRLGGRANEKLFF. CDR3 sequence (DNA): TGTGCCAGCCACCTGAGGTTAGGGGGGCGGGCTAATGAAAAACTGTTTTTT.

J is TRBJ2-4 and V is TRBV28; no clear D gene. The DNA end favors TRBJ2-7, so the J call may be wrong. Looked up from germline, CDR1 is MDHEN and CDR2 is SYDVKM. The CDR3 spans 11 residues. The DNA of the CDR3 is TGTGCCAGCAGCCGTCCCTGCGAGCAGTACTTC. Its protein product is CASSRPCEQYF.